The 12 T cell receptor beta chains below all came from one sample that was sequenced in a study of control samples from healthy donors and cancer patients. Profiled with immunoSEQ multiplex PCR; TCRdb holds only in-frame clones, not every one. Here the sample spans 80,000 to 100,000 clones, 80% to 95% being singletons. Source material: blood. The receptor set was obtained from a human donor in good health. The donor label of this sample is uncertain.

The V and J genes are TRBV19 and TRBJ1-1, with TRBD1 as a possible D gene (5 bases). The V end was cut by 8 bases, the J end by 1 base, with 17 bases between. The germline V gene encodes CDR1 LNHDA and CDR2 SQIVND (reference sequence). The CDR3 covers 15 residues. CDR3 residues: CASGPFGGRNTEAFF. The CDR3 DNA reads TGTGCCAGTGGACCTTTCGGGGGGAGGAACACTGAAGCTTTCTTT.

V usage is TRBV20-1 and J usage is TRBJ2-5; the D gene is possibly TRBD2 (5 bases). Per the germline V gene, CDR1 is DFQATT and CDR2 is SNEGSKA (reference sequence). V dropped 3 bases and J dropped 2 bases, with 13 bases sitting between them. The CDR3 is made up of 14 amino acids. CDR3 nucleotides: TGCAGTGCTAGTTCATGGCGGAGGCAAGAGACCCAGTACTTC. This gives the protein CSASSWRRQETQYF.

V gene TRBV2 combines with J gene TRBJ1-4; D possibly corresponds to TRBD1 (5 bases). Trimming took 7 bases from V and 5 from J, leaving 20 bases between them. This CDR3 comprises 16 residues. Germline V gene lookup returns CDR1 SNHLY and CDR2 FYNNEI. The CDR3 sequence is CASIPAGRSLNEKLFF. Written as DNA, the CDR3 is TGTGCCAGCATCCCCGCGGGGCGTAGCCTGAATGAAAAACTGTTTTTT.

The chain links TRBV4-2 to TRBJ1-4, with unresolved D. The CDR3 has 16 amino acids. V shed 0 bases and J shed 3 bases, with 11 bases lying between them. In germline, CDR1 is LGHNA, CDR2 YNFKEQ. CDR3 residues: CASSQEWARPNEKLFF. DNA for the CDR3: TGTGCCAGCAGCCAAGAATGGGCTCGGCCTAATGAAAAACTGTTTTTT.

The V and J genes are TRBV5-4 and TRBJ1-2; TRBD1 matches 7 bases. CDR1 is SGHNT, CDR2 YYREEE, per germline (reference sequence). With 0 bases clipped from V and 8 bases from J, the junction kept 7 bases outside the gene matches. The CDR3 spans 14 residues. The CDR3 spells CASSLEGAGVGYTF. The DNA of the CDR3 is TGTGCCAGCAGCTTGGAGGGGGCAGGGGTCGGCTACACCTTC.

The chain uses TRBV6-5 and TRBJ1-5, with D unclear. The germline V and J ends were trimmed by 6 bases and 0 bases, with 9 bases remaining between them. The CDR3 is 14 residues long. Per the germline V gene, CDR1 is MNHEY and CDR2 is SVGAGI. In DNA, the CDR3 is TGTGCCAGCAGATATAGGGATAGCAATCAGCCCCAGCATTTT. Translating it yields CASRYRDSNQPQHF.

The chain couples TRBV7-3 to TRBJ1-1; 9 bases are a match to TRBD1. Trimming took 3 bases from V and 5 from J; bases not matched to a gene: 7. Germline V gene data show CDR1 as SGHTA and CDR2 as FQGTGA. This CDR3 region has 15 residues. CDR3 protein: CASSLTQGAQTEAFF. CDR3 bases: TGTGCCAGCAGCTTGACACAGGGGGCGCAGACTGAAGCTTTCTTT.

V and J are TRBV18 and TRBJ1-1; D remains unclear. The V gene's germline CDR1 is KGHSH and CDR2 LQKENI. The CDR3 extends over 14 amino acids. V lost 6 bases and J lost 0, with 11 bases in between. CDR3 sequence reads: CASSQPVMNTEAFF. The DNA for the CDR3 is TGTGCCAGCTCTCAGCCTGTCATGAACACTGAAGCTTTCTTT.

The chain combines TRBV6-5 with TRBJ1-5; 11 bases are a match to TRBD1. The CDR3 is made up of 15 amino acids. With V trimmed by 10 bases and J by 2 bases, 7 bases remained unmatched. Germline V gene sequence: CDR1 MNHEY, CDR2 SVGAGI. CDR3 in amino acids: CATGQGVVGNQPQHF. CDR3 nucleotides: TGTGCCACGGGACAGGGGGTCGTTGGCAATCAGCCCCAGCATTTT.

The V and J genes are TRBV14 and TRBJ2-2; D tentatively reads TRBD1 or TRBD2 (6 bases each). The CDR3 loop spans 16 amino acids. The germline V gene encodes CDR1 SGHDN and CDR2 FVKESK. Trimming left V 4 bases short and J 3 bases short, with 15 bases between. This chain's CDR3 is CASSPRSGEDTGELFF. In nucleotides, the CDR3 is TGTGCCAGCAGCCCCCGGTCAGGGGAGGACACCGGGGAGCTGTTTTTT.

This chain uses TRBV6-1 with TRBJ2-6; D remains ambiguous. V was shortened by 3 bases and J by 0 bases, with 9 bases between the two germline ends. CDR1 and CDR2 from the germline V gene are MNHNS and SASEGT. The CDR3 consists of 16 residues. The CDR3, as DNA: TGTGCCAGCAGTGAGGTAGGGTTCTCTGGGGCCAACGTCCTGACTTTC. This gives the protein CASSEVGFSGANVLTF.

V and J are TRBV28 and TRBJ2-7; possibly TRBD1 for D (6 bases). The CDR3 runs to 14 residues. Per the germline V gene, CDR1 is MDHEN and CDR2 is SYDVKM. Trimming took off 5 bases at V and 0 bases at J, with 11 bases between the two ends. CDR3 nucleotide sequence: TGTGCCAGCAGTCTAGGGGGTTCCTCCTACGAGCAGTACTTC. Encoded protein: CASSLGGSSYEQYF. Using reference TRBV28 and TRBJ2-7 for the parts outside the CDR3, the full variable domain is DVKVTQSSRYLVKRTGEKVFLECVQDMDHENMFWYRQDPGLGLRLIYFSYDVKMKEKGDIPEGYSVSREKKERFSLILESASTNQTSMYLCASSLGGSSYEQYFGPGTRLTVT.